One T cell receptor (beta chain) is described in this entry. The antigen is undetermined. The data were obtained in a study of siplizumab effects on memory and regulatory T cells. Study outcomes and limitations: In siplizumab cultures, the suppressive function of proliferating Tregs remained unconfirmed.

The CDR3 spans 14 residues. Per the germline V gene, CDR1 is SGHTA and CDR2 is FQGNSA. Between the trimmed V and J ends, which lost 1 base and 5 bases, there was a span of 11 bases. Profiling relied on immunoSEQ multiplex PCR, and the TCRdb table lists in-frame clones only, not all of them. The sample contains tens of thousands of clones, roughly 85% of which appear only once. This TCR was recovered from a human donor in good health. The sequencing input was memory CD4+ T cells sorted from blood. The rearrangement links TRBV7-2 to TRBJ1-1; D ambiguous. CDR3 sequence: CASSLGNPRTEAFF. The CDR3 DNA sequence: TGTGCCAGCAGCTTAGGAAATCCCAGGACTGAAGCTTTCTTT.